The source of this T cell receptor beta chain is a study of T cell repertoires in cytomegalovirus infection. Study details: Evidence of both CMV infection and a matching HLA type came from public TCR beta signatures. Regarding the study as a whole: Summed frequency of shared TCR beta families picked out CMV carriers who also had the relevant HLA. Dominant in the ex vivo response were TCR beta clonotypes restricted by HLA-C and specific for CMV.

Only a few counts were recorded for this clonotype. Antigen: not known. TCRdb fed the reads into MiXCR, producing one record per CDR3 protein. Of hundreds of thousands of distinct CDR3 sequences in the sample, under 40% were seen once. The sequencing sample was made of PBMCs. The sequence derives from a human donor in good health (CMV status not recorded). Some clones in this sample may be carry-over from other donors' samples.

This CDR3 is CSARTGSYNSPLHF. CDR3 nucleotides: TGCAGTGCCCGGACAGGTTCTTATAATTCACCCCTCCACTTT. This chain links TRBV20-1 with TRBJ1-6, with 7 nucleotides matching TRBD1. V lost 6 bases, J lost 4 bases, and 6 bases stayed unmatched. CDR1 and CDR2 (germline): DFQATT, SNEGSKA (reference sequence). The CDR3 contains 14 residues.